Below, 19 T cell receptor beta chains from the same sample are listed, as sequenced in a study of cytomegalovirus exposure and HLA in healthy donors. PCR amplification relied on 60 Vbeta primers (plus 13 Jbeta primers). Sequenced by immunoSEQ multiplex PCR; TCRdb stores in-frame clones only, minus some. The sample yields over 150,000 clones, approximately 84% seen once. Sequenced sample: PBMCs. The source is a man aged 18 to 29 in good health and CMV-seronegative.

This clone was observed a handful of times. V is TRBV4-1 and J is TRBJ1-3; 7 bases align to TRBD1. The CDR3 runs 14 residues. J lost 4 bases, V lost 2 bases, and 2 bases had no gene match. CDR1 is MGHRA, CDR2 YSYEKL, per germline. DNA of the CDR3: TGCGCCAGCAGCCAACCGGGACAGGGAAACACCATATATTTT. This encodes CASSQPGQGNTIYF.

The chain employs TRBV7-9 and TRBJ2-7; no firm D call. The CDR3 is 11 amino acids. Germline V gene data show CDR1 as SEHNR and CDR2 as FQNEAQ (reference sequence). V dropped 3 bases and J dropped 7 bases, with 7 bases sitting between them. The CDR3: CASSFSGEQYF. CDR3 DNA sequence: TGTGCCAGCAGCTTCTCCGGGGAGCAGTACTTC.

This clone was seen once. The DNA of the CDR3 is TGTGCCAGCAGGGGACAGGGCATGAACTATGGCTACACCTTC. This gives the protein CASRGQGMNYGYTF. J is TRBJ1-2 and V is TRBV6-5, with 9 bases that match TRBD1. V lost 6 bases, J lost 2 bases, and 4 bases stayed unmatched. Germline V gene lookup returns CDR1 MNHEY and CDR2 SVGAGI. CDR3 length: 14 residues.

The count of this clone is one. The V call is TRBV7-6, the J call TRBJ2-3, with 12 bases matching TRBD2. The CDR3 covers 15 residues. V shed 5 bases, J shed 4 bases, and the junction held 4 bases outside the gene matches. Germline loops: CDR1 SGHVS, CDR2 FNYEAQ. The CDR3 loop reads CASSLSSGRADTQYF. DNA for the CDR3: TGTGCCAGCAGCCTATCTAGCGGGAGGGCAGATACGCAGTATTTT.

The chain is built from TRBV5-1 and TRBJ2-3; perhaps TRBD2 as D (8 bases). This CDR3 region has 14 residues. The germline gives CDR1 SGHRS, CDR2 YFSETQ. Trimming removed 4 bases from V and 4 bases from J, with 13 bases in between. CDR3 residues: CASSPGGTADTQYF. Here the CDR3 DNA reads TGCGCCAGCAGCCCGGGGGGGACAGCAGATACGCAGTATTTT.

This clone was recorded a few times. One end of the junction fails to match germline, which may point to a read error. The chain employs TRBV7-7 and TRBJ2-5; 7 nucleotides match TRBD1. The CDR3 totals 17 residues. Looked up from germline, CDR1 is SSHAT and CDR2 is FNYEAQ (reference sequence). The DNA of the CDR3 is TGTGCTAGCAGCTTAGGGGGCGGAGCACTTTCACAAGAGACCCAGTACTTC. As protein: CASSLGGGALSQETQYF. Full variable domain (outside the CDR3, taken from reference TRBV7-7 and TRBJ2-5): GAGVSQSPRYKVTKRGQDVTLRCDPISSHATLYWYQQALGQGPEFLTYFNYEAQPDKSGLPSDRFSAERPEGSISTLTIQRTEQRDSAMYRCASSLGGGALSQETQYFGPGTRLLVL.

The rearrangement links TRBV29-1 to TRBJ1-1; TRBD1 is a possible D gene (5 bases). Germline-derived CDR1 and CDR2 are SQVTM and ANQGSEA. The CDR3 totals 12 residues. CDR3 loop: CCSRGERTEAFF. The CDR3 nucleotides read TGCTGCTCCCGGGGGGAGAGGACTGAAGCTTTCTTT.

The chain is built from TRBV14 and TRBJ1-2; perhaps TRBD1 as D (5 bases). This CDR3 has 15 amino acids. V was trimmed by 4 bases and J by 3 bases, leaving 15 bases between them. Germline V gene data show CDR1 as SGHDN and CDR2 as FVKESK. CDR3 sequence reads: CASSLPGLPDYGYTF. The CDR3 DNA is TGTGCCAGCAGCCTGCCGGGACTCCCGGACTATGGCTACACCTTC.

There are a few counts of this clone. The CDR3 loop is CASSEPSGGADTQYF. The CDR3, as DNA: TGTGCCAGCAGTGAACCTAGCGGGGGGGCAGATACGCAGTATTTT. The chain combines TRBV6-1 with TRBJ2-3; 12 bases map to TRBD2. The germline CDR1 and CDR2 sequences are MNHNS and SASEGT. V shed 2 bases and J 4 bases; nucleotides not matched to a gene: 1. CDR3 length: 15 amino acids.

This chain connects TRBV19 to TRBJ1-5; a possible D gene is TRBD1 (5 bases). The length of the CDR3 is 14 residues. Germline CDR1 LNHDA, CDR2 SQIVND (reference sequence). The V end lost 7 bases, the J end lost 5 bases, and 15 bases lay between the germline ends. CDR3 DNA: TGTGCCAGTACCGAGAACAGGAACTATCAGCCCCAGCATTTT. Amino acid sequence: CASTENRNYQPQHF.

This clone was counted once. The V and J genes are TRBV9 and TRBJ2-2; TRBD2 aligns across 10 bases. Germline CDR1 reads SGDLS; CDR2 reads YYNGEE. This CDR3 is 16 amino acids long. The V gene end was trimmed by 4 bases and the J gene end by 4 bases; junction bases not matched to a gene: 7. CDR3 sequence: CASSPGGTSVTGELFF. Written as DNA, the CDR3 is TGTGCCAGCAGCCCCGGGGGGACTAGCGTCACCGGGGAGCTGTTTTTT.

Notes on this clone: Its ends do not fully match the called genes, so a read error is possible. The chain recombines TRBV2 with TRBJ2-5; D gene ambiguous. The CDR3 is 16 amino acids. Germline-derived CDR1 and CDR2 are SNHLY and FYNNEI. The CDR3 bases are TGTGCCAGCAGCGAAGTACAAAGGTCAAGTGGGCCCCGCCAGTACTTC. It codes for CASSEVQRSSGPRQYF.

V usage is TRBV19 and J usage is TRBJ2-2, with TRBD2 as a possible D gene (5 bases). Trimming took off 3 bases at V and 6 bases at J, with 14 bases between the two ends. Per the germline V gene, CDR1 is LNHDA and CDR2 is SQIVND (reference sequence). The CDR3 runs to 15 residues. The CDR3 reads CASSIPPGRAGELFF. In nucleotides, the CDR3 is TGTGCCAGTAGTATCCCTCCGGGAAGAGCCGGGGAGCTGTTTTTT.

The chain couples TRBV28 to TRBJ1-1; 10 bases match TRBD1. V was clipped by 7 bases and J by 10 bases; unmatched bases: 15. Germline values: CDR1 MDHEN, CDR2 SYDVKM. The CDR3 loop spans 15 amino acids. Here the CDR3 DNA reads TGTGCCAGCACCAGATGGGACAGGGGCCCGCGAGGAGCTTTCTTT. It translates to CASTRWDRGPRGAFF.

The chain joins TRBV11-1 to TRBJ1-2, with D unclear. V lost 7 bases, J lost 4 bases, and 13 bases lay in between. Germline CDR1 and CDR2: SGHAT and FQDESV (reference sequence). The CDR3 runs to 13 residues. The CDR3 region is CASTFGRIYGYTF. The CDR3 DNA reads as TGTGCCAGCACCTTCGGGAGGATCTATGGCTACACCTTC.

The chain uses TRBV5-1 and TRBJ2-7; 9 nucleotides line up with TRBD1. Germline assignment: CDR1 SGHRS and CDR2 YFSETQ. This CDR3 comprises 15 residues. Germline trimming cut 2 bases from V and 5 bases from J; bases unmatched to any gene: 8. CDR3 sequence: CASSLGGTGFDEQYF. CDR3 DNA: TGCGCCAGCAGCTTAGGTGGGACAGGGTTCGACGAGCAGTACTTC.

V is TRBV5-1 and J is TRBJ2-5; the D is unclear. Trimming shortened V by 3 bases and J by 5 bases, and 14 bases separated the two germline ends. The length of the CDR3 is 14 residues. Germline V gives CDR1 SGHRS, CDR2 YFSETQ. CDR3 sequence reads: CASSSGRGKETQYF. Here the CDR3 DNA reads TGCGCCAGCAGCTCTGGTAGAGGCAAGGAGACCCAGTACTTC. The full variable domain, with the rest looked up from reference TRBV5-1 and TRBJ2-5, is KAGVTQTPRYLIKTRGQQVTLSCSPISGHRSVSWYQQTPGQGLQFLFEYFSETQRNKGNFPGRFSGRQFSNSRSEMNVSTLELGDSALYLCASSSGRGKETQYFGPGTRLLVL.

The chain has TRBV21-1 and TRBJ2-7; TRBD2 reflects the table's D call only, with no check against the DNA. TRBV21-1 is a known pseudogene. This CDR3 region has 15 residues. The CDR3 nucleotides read TGTGCCAGTACTTTAAAGCGGGGAAGCTCCTACGAGCAGTACTTC. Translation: CASTLKRGSSYEQYF.

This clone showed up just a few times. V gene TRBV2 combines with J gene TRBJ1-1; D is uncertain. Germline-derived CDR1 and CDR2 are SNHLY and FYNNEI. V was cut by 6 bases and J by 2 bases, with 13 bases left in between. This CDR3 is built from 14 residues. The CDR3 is CASRAESRNTEAFF. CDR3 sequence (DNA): TGTGCCAGCAGAGCCGAGAGTAGAAACACTGAAGCTTTCTTT.